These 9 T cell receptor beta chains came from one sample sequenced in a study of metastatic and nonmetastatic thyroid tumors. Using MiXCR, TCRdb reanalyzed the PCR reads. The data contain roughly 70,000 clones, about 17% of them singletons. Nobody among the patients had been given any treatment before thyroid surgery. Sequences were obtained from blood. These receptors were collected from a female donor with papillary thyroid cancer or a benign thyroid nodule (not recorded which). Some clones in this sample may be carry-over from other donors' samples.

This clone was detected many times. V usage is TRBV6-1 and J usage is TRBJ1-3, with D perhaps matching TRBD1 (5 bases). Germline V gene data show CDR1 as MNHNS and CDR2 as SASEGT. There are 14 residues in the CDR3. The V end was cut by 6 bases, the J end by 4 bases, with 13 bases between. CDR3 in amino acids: CASSPGGSGNTIYF. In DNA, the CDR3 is TGTGCCAGCAGCCCCGGGGGGTCAGGAAACACCATATATTTT.

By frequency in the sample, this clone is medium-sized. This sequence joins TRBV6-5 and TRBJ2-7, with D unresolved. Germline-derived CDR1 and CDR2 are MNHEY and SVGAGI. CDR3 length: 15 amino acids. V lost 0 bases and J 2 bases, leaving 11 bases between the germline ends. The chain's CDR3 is CASSYSMQETYEQYF. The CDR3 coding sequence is TGTGCCAGCAGTTACTCGATGCAGGAGACCTACGAGCAGTACTTC.

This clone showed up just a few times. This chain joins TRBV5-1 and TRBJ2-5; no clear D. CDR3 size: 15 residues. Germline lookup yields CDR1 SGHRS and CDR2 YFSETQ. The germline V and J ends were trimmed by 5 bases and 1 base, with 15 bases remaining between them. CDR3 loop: CASRETTTPQETQYF. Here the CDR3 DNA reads TGCGCCAGCAGGGAAACCACAACGCCCCAAGAGACCCAGTACTTC.

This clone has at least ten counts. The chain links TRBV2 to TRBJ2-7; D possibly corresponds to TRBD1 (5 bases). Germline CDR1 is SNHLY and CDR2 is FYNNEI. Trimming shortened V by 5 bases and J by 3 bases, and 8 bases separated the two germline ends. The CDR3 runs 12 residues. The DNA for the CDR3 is TGTGCCAGCAGTTTGGACATCTACGAGCAGTACTTC. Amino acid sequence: CASSLDIYEQYF. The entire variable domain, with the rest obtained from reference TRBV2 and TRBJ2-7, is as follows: EPEVTQTPSHQVTQMGQEVILRCVPISNHLYFYWYRQILGQKVEFLVSFYNNEISEKSEIFDDQFSVERPDGSNFTLKIRSTKLEDSAMYFCASSLDIYEQYFGPGTRLTVT.

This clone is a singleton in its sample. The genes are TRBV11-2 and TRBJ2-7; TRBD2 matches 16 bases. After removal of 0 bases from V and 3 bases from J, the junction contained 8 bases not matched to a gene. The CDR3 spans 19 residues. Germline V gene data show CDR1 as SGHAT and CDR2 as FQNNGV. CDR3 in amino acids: CASSLDSVGLAGGIYEQYF. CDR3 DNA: TGTGCCAGCAGCTTAGACTCTGTGGGACTAGCGGGAGGGATCTACGAGCAGTACTTC.

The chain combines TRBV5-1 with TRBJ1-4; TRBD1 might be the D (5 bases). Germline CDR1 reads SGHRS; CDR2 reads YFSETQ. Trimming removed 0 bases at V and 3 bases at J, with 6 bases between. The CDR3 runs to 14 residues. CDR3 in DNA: TGCGCCAGCAGCTTGGACAGGTCTAATGAAAAACTGTTTTTT. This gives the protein CASSLDRSNEKLFF.

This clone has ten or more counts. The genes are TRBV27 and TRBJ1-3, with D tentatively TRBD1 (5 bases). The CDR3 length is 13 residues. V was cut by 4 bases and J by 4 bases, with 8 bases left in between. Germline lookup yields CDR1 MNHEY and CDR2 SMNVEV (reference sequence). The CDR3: CASSWGFGNTIYF. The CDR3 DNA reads TGTGCCAGCAGTTGGGGGTTCGGAAACACCATATATTTT.

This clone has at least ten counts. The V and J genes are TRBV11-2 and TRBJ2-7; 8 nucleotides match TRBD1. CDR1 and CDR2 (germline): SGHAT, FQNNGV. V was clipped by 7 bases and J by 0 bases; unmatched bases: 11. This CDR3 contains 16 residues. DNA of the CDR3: TGTGCCAGCACCAGACTTTTGGGACAGGACTCCTACGAGCAGTACTTC. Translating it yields CASTRLLGQDSYEQYF.

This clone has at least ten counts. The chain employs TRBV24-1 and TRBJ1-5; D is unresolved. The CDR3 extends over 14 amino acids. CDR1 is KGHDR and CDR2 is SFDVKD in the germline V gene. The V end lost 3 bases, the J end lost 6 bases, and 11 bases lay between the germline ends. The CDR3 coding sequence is TGTGCCACCAGTGATCCCGTAGGAGGTCAGCCCCAGCATTTT. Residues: CATSDPVGGQPQHF.